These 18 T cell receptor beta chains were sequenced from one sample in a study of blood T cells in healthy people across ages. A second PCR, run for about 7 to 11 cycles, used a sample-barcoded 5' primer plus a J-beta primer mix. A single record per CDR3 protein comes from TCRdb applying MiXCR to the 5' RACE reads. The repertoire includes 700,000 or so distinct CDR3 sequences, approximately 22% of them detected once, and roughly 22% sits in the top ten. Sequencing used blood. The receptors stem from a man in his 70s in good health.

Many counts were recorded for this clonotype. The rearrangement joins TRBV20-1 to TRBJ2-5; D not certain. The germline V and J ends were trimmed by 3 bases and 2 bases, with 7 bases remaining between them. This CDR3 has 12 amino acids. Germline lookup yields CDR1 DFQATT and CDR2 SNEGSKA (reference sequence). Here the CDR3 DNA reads TGCAGTGCTAGGTCCGAACAAGAGACCCAGTACTTC. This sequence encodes CSARSEQETQYF.

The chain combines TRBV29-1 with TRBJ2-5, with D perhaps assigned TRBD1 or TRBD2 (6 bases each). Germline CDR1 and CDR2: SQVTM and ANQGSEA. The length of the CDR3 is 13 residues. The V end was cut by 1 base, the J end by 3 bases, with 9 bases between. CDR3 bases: TGCAGCGTTGAAGCGGGGGCCAAAGAGACCCAGTACTTC. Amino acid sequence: CSVEAGAKETQYF.

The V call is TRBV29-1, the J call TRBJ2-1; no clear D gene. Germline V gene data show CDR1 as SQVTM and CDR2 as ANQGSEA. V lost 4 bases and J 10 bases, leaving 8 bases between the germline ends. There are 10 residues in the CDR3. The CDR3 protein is CSVVTAEQFF. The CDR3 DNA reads TGCAGCGTTGTCACGGCAGAGCAGTTCTTC.

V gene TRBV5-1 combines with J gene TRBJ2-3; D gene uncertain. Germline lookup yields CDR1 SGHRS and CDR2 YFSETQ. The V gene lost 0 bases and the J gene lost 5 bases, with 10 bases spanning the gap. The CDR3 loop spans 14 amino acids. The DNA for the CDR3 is TGCGCCAGCAGCTTGGCGCGGAGTAAAGATACGCAGTATTTT. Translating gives CASSLARSKDTQYF.

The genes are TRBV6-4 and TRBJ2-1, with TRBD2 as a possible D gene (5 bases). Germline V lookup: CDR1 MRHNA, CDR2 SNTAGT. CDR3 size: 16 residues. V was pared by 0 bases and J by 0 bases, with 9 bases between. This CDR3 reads CASSDSTGSSYNEQFF. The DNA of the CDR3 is TGTGCCAGCAGTGACTCCACGGGGAGCTCCTACAATGAGCAGTTCTTC.

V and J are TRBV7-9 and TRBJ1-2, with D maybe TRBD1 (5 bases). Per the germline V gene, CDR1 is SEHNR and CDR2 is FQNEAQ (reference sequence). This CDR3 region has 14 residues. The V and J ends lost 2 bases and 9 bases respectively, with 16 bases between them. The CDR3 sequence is CASSLSAGVVSYTF. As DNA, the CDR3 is TGTGCCAGCAGCTTATCGGCGGGGGTAGTTAGCTACACCTTC. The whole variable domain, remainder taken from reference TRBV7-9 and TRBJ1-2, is DTGVSQNPRHKITKRGQNVTFRCDPISEHNRLYWYRQTLGQGPEFLTYFQNEAQLEKSRLLSDRFSAERPKGSFSTLEIQRTEQGDSAMYLCASSLSAGVVSYTFGSGTRLTVV.

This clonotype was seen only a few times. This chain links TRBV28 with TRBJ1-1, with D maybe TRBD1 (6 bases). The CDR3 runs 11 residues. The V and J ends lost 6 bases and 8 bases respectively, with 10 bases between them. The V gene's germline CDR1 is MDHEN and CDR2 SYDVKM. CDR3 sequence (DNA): TGTGCCAGCAGGGGGGCCACAGAAGCTTTCTTT. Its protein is CASRGATEAFF.

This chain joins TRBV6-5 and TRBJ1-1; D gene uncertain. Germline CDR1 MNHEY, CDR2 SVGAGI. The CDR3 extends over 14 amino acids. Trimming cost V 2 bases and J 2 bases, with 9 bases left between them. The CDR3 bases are TGTGCCAGCAGTTACGGCAGTGCTAACACTGAAGCTTTCTTT. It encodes CASSYGSANTEAFF.

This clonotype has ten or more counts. The CDR3 is CASSVAGEGTEAFF. DNA for the CDR3: TGTGCCAGCAGCGTAGCGGGGGAGGGCACTGAAGCTTTCTTT. The chain is built from TRBV9 and TRBJ1-1; tentatively, D is TRBD1 (5 bases). The CDR3 runs to 14 residues. Germline V lookup: CDR1 SGDLS, CDR2 YYNGEE. The V gene lost 0 bases and the J gene lost 4 bases, with 10 bases spanning the gap.

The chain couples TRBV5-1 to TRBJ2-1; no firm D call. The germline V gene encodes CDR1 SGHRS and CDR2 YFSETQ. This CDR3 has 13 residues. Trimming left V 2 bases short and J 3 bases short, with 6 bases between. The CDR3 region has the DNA TGCGCCAGCAGCTTTGACAACTACAATGAGCAGTTCTTC. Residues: CASSFDNYNEQFF.

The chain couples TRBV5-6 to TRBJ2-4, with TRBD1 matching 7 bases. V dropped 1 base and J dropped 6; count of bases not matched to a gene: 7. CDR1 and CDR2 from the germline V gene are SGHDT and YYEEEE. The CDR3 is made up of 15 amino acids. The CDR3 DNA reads TGTGCCAGCAGCTTGCCGACAGGGTCTGTAAACATTCAGTACTTC. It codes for CASSLPTGSVNIQYF.

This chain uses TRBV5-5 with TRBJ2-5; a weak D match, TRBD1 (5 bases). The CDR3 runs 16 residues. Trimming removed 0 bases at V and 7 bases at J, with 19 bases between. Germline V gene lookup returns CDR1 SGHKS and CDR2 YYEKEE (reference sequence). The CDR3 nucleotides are TGTGCCAGCAGCTTGGGTGTGTCGACTGGGGCGTGGACCCAGTACTTC. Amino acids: CASSLGVSTGAWTQYF.

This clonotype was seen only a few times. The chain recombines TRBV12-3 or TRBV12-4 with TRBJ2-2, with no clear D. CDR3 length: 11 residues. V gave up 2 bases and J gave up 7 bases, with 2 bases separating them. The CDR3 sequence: CASSLIGELFF. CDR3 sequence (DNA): TGTGCCAGCAGTTTAATCGGGGAGCTGTTTTTT.

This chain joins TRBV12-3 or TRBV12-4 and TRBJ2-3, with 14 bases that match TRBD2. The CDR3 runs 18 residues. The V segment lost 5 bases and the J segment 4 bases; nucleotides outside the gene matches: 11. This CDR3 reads CASSRGLAGGERADTQYF. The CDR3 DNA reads TGTGCCAGCAGTCGCGGACTAGCGGGGGGAGAAAGGGCAGATACGCAGTATTTT.

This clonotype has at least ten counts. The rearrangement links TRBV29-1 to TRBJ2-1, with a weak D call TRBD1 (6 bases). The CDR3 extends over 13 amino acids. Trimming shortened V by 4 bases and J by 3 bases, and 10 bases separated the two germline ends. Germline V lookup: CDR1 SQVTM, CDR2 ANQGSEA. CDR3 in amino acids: CSVGTGFYNEQFF. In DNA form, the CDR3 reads TGCAGCGTTGGTACAGGGTTCTACAATGAGCAGTTCTTC.

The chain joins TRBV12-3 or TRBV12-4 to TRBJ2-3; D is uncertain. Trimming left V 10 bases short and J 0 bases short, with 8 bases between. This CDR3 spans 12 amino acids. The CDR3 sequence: CANSRSTDTQYF. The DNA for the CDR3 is TGTGCCAACTCTAGGAGCACAGATACGCAGTATTTT.

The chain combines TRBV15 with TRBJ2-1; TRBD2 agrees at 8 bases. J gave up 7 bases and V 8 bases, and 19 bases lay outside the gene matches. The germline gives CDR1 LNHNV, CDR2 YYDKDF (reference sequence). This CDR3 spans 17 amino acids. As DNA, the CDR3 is TGTGCCACCTCCTCGTACCGACTAGCGACAACGGGTAATGAGCAGTTCTTC. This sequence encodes CATSSYRLATTGNEQFF.

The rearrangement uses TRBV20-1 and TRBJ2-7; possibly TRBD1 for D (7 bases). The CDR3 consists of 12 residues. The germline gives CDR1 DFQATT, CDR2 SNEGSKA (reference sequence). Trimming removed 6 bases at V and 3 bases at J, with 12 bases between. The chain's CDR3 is CSAAGQSYEQYF. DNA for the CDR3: TGCAGTGCCGCGGGACAGAGCTACGAGCAGTACTTC.